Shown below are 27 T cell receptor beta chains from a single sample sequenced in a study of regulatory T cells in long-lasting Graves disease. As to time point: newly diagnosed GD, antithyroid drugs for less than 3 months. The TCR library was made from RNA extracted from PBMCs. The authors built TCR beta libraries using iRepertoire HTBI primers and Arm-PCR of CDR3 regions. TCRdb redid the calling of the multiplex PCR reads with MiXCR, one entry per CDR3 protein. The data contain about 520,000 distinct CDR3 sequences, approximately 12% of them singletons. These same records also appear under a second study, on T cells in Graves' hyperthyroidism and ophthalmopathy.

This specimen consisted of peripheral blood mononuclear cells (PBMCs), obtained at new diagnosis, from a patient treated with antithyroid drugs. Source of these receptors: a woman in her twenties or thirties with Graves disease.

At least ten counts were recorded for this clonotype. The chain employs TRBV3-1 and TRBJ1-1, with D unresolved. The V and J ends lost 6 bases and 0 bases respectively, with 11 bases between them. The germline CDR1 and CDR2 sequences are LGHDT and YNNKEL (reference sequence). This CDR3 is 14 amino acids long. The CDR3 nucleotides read TGTGCCAGCAGTTACCGGCAGGTGAACACTGAAGCTTTCTTT. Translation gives CASSYRQVNTEAFF.

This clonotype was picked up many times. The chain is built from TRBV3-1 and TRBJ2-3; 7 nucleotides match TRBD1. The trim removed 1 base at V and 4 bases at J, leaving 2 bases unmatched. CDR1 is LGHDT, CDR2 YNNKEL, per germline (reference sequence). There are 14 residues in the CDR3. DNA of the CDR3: TGTGCCAGCAGCCAAGGACAGGGCCCAGATACGCAGTATTTT. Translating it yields CASSQGQGPDTQYF.

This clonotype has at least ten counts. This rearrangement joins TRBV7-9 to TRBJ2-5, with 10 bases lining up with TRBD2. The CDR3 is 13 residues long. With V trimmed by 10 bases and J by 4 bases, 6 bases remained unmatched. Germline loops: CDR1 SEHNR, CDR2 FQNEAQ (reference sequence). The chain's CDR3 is CAISGRRLETQYF. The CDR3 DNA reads TGTGCCATTAGCGGGAGGAGATTAGAGACCCAGTACTTC. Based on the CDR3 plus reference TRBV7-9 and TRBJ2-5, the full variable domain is DTGVSQNPRHKITKRGQNVTFRCDPISEHNRLYWYRQTLGQGPEFLTYFQNEAQLEKSRLLSDRFSAERPKGSFSTLEIQRTEQGDSAMYLCAISGRRLETQYFGPGTRLLVL.

The CDR3 nucleotides read TGTGCCAGCAGCTTAGGGTCCACGGATATGAACACTGAAGCTTTCTTT. Its protein product is CASSLGSTDMNTEAFF. The V gene is TRBV13, the J gene TRBJ1-1, with D hard to call. Germline-derived CDR1 and CDR2 are PRHDT and FYEKMQ (reference sequence). The CDR3 is 16 amino acids. Trimming took 0 bases from V and 0 from J, leaving 11 bases between them.

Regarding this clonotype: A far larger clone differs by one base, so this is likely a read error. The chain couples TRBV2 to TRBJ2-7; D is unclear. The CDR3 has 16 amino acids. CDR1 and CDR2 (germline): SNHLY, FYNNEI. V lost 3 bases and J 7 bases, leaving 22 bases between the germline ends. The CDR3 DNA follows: TGTGCCAGCAGTGATTTTGAAGGGATCTCCTACAATGAGCAGTACTTC. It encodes CASSDFEGISYNEQYF.

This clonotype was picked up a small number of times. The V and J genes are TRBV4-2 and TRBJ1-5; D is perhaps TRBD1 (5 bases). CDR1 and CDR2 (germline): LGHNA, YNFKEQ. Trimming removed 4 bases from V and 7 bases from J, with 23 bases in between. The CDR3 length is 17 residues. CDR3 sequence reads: CASSPRKESGGVQPQHF. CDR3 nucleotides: TGTGCCAGCAGCCCGCGAAAGGAATCAGGAGGGGTGCAGCCCCAGCATTTT.

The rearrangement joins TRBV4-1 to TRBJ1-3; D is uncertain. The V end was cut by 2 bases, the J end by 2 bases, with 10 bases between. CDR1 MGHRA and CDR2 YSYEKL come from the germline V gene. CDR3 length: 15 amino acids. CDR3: CASSQPTEPGNTIYF. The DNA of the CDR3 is TGCGCCAGCAGCCAACCGACGGAGCCTGGAAACACCATATATTTT.

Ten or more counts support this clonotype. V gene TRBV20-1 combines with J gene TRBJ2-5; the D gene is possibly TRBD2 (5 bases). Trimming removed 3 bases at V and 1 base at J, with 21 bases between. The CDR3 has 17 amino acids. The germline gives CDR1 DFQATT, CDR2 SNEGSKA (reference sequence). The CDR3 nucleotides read TGCAGTGCTAGGCGTGTAATAAGCGGAAGTGCCCAAGAGACCCAGTACTTC. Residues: CSARRVISGSAQETQYF.

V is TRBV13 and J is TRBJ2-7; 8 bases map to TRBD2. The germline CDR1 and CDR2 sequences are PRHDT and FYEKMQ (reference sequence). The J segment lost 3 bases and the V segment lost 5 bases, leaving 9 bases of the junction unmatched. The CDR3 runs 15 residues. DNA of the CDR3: TGTGCCAGCAGCCTACGAGGTAGCGGGAACTACGAGCAGTACTTC. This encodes CASSLRGSGNYEQYF. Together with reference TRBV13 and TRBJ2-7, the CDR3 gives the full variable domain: AAGVIQSPRHLIKEKRETATLKCYPIPRHDTVYWYQQGPGQDPQFLISFYEKMQSDKGSIPDRFSAQQFSDYHSELNMSSLELGDSALYFCASSLRGSGNYEQYFGPGTRLTVT.

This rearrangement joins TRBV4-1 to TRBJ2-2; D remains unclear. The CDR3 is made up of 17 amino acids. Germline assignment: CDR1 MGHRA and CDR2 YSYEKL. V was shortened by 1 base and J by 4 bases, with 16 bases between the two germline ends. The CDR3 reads CASSQGITVSGTGELFF. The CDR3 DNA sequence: TGCGCCAGCAGCCAAGGAATAACAGTGAGTGGCACCGGGGAGCTGTTTTTT.

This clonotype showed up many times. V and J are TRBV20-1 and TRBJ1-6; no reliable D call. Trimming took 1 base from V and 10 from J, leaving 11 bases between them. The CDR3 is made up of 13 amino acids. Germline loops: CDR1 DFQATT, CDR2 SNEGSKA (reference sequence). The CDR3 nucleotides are TGCAGTGCTAGAGTGGGGAGTCGGTCACCCCTCCACTTT. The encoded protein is CSARVGSRSPLHF.

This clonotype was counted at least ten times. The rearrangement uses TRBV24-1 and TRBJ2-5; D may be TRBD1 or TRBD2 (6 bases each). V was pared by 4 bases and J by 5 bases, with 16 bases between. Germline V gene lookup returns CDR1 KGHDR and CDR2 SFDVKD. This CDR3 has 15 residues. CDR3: CATSDKNRGRETQYF. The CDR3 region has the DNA TGTGCCACCAGTGACAAGAATAGGGGGAGGGAGACCCAGTACTTC.

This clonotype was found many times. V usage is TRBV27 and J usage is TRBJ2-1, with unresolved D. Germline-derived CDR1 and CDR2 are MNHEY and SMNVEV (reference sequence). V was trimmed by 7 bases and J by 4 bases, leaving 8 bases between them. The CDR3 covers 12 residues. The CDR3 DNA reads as TGTGCCAGCACTAACGGATACAATGAGCAGTTCTTC. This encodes CASTNGYNEQFF.

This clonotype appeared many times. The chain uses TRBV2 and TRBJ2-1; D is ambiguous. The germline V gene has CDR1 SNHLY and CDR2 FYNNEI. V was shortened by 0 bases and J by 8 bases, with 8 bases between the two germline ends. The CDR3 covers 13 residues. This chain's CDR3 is CASSEARSDEQFF. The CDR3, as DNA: TGTGCCAGCAGTGAAGCAAGAAGCGATGAGCAGTTCTTC. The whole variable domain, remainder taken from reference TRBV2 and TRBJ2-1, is EPEVTQTPSHQVTQMGQEVILRCVPISNHLYFYWYRQILGQKVEFLVSFYNNEISEKSEIFDDQFSVERPDGSNFTLKIRSTKLEDSAMYFCASSEARSDEQFFGPGTRLTVL.

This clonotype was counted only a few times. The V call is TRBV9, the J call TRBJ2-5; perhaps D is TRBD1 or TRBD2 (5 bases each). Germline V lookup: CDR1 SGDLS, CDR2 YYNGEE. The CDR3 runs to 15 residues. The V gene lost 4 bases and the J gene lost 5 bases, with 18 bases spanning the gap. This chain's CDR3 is CASSTSPGTDETQYF. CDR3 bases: TGTGCCAGCAGCACCTCCCCCGGGACCGACGAGACCCAGTACTTC. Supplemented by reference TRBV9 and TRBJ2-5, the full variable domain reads DSGVTQTPKHLITATGQRVTLRCSPRSGDLSVYWYQQSLDQGLQFLIQYYNGEERAKGNILERFSAQQFPDLHSELNLSSLELGDSALYFCASSTSPGTDETQYFGPGTRLLVL.

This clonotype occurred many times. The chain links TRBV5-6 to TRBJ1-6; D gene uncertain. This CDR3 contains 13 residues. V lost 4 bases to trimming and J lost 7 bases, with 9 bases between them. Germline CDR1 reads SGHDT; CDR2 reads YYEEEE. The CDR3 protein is CASSQSVNSPLHF. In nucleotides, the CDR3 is TGTGCCAGCAGCCAGTCCGTAAATTCACCCCTCCACTTT. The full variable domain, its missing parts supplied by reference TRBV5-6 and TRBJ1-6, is DAGVTQSPTHLIKTRGQQVTLRCSPKSGHDTVSWYQQALGQGPQFIFQYYEEEERQRGNFPDRFSGHQFPNYSSELNVNALLLGDSALYLCASSQSVNSPLHFGNGTRLTVT.

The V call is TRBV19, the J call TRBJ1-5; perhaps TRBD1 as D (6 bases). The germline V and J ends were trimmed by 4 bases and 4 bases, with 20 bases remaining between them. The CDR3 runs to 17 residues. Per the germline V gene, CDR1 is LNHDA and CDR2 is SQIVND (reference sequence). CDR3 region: CASSNGKQGKPNQPQHF. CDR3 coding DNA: TGTGCCAGTAGTAACGGTAAACAGGGTAAACCAAATCAGCCCCAGCATTTT.

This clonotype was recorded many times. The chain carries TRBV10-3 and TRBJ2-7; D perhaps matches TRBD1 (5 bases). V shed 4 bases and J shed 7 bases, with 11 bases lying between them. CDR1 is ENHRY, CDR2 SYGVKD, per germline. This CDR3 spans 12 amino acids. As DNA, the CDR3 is TGTGCCATCAGTGGAGTAGGGGTGGAGCAGTACTTC. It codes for CAISGVGVEQYF.

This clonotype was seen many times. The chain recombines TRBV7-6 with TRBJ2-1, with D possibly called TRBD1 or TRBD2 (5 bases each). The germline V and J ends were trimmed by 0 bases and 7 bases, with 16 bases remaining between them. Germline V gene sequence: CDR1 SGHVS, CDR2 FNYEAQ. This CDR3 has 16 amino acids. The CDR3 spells CASSLAMGPRGNEQFF. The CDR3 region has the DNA TGTGCCAGCAGCTTAGCGATGGGACCACGTGGGAATGAGCAGTTCTTC.

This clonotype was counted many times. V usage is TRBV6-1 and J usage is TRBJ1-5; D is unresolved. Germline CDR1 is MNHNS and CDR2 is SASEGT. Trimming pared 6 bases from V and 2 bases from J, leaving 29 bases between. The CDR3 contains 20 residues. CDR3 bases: TGTGCCAGCAGGTCAAAGCTATATCGACCGGAGCTGATGGGCAATCAGCCCCAGCATTTT. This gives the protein CASRSKLYRPELMGNQPQHF.

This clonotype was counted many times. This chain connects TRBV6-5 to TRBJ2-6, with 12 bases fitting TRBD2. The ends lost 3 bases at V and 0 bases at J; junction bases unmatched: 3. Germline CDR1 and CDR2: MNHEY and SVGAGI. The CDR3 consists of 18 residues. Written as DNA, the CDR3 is TGTGCCAGCAGTTATCGGGGACTAGCGGGCTCTGGGGCCAACGTCCTGACTTTC. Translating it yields CASSYRGLAGSGANVLTF.

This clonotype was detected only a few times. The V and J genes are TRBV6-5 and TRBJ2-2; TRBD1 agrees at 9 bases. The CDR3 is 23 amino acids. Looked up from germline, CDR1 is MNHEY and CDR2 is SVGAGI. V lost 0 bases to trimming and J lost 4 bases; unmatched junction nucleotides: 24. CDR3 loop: CASSYSRTWGQDGDRVSTGELFF. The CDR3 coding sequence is TGTGCCAGCAGTTACTCGAGGACATGGGGACAGGATGGGGACAGGGTGAGCACCGGGGAGCTGTTTTTT.

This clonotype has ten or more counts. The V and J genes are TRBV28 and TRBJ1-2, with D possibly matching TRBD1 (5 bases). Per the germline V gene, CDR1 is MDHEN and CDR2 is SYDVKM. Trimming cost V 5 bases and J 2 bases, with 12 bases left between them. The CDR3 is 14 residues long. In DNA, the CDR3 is TGTGCCAGCAGTATGGCGGGACCAAACTATGGCTACACCTTC. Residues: CASSMAGPNYGYTF.

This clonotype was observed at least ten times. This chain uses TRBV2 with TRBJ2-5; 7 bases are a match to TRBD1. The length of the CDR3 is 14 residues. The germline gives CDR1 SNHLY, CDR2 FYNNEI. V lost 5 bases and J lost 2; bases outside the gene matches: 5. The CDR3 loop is CASSRRGLQETQYF. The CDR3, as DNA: TGTGCCAGCAGTCGCAGGGGGTTACAAGAGACCCAGTACTTC.

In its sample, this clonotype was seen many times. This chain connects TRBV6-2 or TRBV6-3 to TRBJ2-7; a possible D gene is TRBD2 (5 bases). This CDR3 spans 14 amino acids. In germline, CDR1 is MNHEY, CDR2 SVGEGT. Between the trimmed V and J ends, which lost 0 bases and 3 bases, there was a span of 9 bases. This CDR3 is CASSYSGVRYEQYF. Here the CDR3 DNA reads TGTGCCAGCAGTTACTCGGGAGTGCGCTACGAGCAGTACTTC.

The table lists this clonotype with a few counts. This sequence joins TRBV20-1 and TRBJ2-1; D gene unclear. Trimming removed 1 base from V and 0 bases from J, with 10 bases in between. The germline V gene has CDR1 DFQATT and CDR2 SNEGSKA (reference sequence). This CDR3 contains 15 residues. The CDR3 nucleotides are TGCAGTGCTAGAGGAGCAGCAGGCTCCTACAATGAGCAGTTCTTC. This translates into CSARGAAGSYNEQFF.

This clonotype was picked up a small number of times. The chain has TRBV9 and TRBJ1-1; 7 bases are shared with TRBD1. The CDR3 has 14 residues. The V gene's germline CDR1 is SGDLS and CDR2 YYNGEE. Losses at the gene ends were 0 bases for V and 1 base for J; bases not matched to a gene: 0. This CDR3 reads CASSVGTGNTEAFF. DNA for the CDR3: TGTGCCAGCAGCGTAGGGACAGGGAACACTGAAGCTTTCTTT.